This TCR beta chain was recovered during a study of T cell responses to AZD1222 COVID-19 vaccine. J gave up 7 bases and V 4 bases, and 11 bases lay outside the gene matches. CDR1 is GTSNPN, CDR2 SVGIG, per germline (reference sequence). The CDR3 is 15 amino acids. General observations from the study: Seropositive at baseline were only a handful of AZD1222 recipients. No repertoire was sampled before or during the peak T cell response, only after it. Two doses of AZD1222 preceded a rise in Spike-specific TCR breadth and depth. Clonal diversity was possibly underestimated, and the donors were mostly white British, with more females.

Produced via immunoSEQ multiplex PCR; TCRdb's table is partial and in-frame only. The sample records approximately 140,000 clones, 80% to 85% being singletons. As concerns this clone: Antigen: not known.

The specimen was peripheral blood, collected on day 0 of MenACWY control vaccination. This clonotype originated in an adult in good health. The V call is TRBV30, the J call TRBJ1-2; 11 positions agree with TRBD1. The CDR3 protein is CAWTPGGQGAFGYTF. The DNA of the CDR3 is TGTGCCTGGACGCCAGGCGGACAGGGGGCTTTTGGCTACACCTTC.